Reported below is one T cell receptor (beta chain). The sample comes from a study of blood T cell repertoires in COVID-19. Turning to the study itself: T cells, B-cell-depleted T cells, or PBMCs provided the cDNA or gDNA that served as material.

CDR1 and CDR2 (germline): MNHEY, SVGAGI. This CDR3 has 15 amino acids. V shed 6 bases, J shed 4 bases, and the junction held 8 bases outside the gene matches. The protocol was immunoSEQ multiplex PCR, while the TCRdb copy is restricted to in-frame clones and leaves out a portion. The sample has fewer than 450,000 clones; about 90% are singletons. Material: PBMCs or T cells enriched from blood (not recorded which). The TCR was taken from a woman aged 25 to 39 who had recovered from COVID-19. V is TRBV6-5 and J is TRBJ1-2, with 10 bases that match TRBD1. For the CDR3, the DNA is TGTGCCAGCAGATCCGACAGGGGGCGCGGCTATGGCTACACCTTC. Translation gives CASRSDRGRGYGYTF.